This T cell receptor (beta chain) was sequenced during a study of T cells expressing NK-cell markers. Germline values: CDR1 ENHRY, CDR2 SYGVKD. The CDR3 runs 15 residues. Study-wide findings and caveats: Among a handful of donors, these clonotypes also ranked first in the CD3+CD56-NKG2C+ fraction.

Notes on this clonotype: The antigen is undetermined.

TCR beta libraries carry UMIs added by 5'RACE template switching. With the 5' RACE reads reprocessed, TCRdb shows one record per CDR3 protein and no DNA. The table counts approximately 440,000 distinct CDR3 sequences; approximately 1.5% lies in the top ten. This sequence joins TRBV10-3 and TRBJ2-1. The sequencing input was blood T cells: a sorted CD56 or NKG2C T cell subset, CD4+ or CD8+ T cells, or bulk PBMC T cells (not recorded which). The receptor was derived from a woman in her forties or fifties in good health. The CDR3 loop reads CAISEGTRGLNEQFF.